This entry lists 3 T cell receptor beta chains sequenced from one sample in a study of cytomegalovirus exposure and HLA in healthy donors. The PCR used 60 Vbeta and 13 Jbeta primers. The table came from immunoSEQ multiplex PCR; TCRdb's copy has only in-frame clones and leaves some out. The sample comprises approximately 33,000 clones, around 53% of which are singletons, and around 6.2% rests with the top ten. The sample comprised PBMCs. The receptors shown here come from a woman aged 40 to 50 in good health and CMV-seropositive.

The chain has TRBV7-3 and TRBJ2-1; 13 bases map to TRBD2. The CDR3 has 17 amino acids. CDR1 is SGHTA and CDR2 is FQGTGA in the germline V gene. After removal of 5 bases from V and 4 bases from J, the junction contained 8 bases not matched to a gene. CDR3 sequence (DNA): TGTGCCAGCAGCCGACTAGCGGGGGGCCTTCCGTACAATGAGCAGTTCTTC. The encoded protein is CASSRLAGGLPYNEQFF.

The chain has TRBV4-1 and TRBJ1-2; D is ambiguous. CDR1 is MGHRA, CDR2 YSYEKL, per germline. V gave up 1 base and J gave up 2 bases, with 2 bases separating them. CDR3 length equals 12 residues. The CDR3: CASSQANYGYTF. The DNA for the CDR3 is TGCGCCAGCAGCCAAGCAAACTATGGCTACACCTTC.

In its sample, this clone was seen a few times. CDR3 region: CASSAGGHLWETQYF. The CDR3 nucleotides read TGTGCCAGCAGTGCCGGGGGTCACCTCTGGGAGACCCAGTACTTC. The rearrangement joins TRBV2 to TRBJ2-5; D is possibly TRBD2 (6 bases). There are 15 residues in the CDR3. The V gene's germline CDR1 is SNHLY and CDR2 FYNNEI. V gave up 4 bases and J gave up 5 bases, with 17 bases separating them.